These 15 T cell receptor beta chains originate from one sample sequenced in a study of T cell responses to AZD1222 COVID-19 vaccine. Profiled with immunoSEQ multiplex PCR; TCRdb holds only in-frame clones, not every one. This table holds approximately 200,000 clones, roughly 94% found once. Material: peripheral blood, obtained 28 days after the second dose of the MenACWY control vaccine. These receptors were obtained from an adult who received the MenACWY meningococcal vaccine as a control.

This clone was recorded once. This chain links TRBV7-2 with TRBJ2-1, with D possibly matching TRBD1 (5 bases). V lost 1 base to trimming and J lost 5 bases, with 6 bases between them. Germline values: CDR1 SGHTA, CDR2 FQGNSA. The CDR3 spans 13 residues. CDR3 residues: CASSLVGDNEQFF. The CDR3 DNA is TGTGCCAGCAGCTTAGTAGGGGACAATGAGCAGTTCTTC.

The chain combines TRBV27 with TRBJ2-1, with 10 bases lining up with TRBD2. The CDR3 covers 14 residues. CDR1 is MNHEY and CDR2 is SMNVEV in the germline V gene (reference sequence). V shed 4 bases, J shed 6 bases, and the junction held 3 bases outside the gene matches. DNA for the CDR3: TGTGCCAGCAGTTCTAGCGGGAGCAGCAATGAGCAGTTCTTC. Translating it yields CASSSSGSSNEQFF.

V usage is TRBV5-1 and J usage is TRBJ1-1; TRBD1 matches at 8 bases. The V gene end was trimmed by 6 bases and the J gene end by 7 bases; junction bases not matched to a gene: 8. The germline gives CDR1 SGHRS, CDR2 YFSETQ. The CDR3 contains 13 residues. Here the CDR3 DNA reads TGCGCCAGCACTGGGACAGGAGCCGGTGAAGCTTTCTTT. Encoded protein: CASTGTGAGEAFF.

The chain employs TRBV5-8 and TRBJ2-7, with D tentatively TRBD2 (7 bases). The CDR3 is made up of 16 amino acids. V gave up 3 bases and J gave up 3 bases, with 19 bases separating them. Looked up from germline, CDR1 is SGHTS and CDR2 is YDEGEE. CDR3 sequence reads: CASSYPTGGSGYEQYF. The CDR3, as DNA: TGTGCCAGCAGCTACCCTACGGGGGGCTCAGGCTACGAGCAGTACTTC.

The chain employs TRBV10-3 and TRBJ1-2; no definite D call. The CDR3 is 17 amino acids. The germline CDR1 and CDR2 sequences are ENHRY and SYGVKD. The ends were cut back, 2 bases at V and 2 bases at J, with 18 bases in the middle. The CDR3 region is CAISEPDPGPMNYGYTF. The DNA for the CDR3 is TGTGCCATCAGTGAGCCTGATCCCGGACCGATGAACTATGGCTACACCTTC.

V and J are TRBV7-9 and TRBJ1-2, with 8 bases aligning to TRBD1. Germline lookup yields CDR1 SEHNR and CDR2 FQNEAQ (reference sequence). CDR3 length: 15 amino acids. Unmatched junction bases numbered 9, after V lost 4 bases and J lost 5 bases. The chain's CDR3 is CASSSPVDRAYGYTF. DNA for the CDR3: TGTGCCAGCAGCTCCCCGGTGGACAGGGCTTATGGCTACACCTTC. Using reference TRBV7-9 and TRBJ1-2 for the parts outside the CDR3, the full variable domain is DTGVSQNPRHKITKRGQNVTFRCDPISEHNRLYWYRQTLGQGPEFLTYFQNEAQLEKSRLLSDRFSAERPKGSFSTLEIQRTEQGDSAMYLCASSSPVDRAYGYTFGSGTRLTVV.

The genes are TRBV4-3 and TRBJ2-7, with TRBD1 identical over 9 bases. The V gene's germline CDR1 is LGHNA and CDR2 YSLEER. V shed 0 bases and J 5 bases; nucleotides not matched to a gene: 14. The CDR3 has 18 residues. The CDR3 coding sequence is TGCGCCAGCAGCCAAGACTACTCGATAGGGACAGGGATCCACGAGCAGTACTTC. The encoded protein is CASSQDYSIGTGIHEQYF.

The rearrangement uses TRBV6-5 and TRBJ2-5; D may correspond to TRBD1 or TRBD2 (5 bases each). The V gene lost 5 bases and the J gene lost 5 bases, with 12 bases spanning the gap. Germline lookup yields CDR1 MNHEY and CDR2 SVGAGI. The CDR3 loop spans 13 amino acids. The CDR3 here is CASSPDWGETQYF. CDR3 DNA sequence: TGTGCCAGCAGTCCGGACTGGGGGGAGACCCAGTACTTC.

The chain carries TRBV5-6 and TRBJ2-1; TRBD2 matches 12 bases. Germline lookup yields CDR1 SGHDT and CDR2 YYEEEE. The CDR3 runs 15 residues. V shed 0 bases, J shed 8 bases, and the junction held 3 bases outside the gene matches. For the CDR3, the DNA is TGTGCCAGCAGCTTGGTGCTAGCGGGAGGGGATGAGCAGTTCTTC. Amino acid sequence: CASSLVLAGGDEQFF.

This chain links TRBV29-1 with TRBJ2-7; a weak D match, TRBD2 (7 bases). Germline CDR1 reads SQVTM; CDR2 reads ANQGSEA. V was shortened by 7 bases and J by 7 bases, with 20 bases between the two germline ends. The CDR3 spans 13 residues. In DNA form, the CDR3 reads TGCAGCGGTGGGGAGGGGACAAGCTGGGAGCAGTACTTC. It is translated as CSGGEGTSWEQYF.

The CDR3 DNA follows: TGCGCCAGCAGCTCGCCCCCACAGGAACAGGGGCGTTCTTCCGAGCAGTACTTC. This encodes CASSSPPQEQGRSSEQYF. The J gene is TRBJ2-7, the V gene TRBV5-1, with TRBD1 identical over 7 bases. Germline loops: CDR1 SGHRS, CDR2 YFSETQ. J lost 6 bases, V lost 3 bases, and 21 bases had no gene match. The CDR3 contains 18 residues.

This chain links TRBV7-2 with TRBJ2-7; D may match TRBD1 or TRBD2 (5 bases each). Germline CDR1 and CDR2: SGHTA and FQGNSA. The length of the CDR3 is 13 residues. V was shortened by 3 bases and J by 3 bases, with 9 bases between the two germline ends. CDR3 loop: CASSLGTGYEQYF. CDR3 nucleotides: TGTGCCAGCAGCTTGGGGACGGGCTACGAGCAGTACTTC.

Points on this clone: The same CDR3 also results from other DNA sequences found in this sample. The CDR3 sequence: CASSLGTSQETQYF. CDR3 bases: TGCGCCAGCAGCTTGGGGACGTCCCAAGAGACCCAGTACTTC. The chain uses TRBV5-1 and TRBJ2-5; D is unresolved. There are 14 residues in the CDR3. The germline gives CDR1 SGHRS, CDR2 YFSETQ. The V gene lost 0 bases and the J gene lost 1 base, with 7 bases spanning the gap.

The chain couples TRBV5-6 to TRBJ2-1; weak D call: TRBD2 (6 bases). Per the germline V gene, CDR1 is SGHDT and CDR2 is YYEEEE. This CDR3 is built from 15 residues. Trimming removed 2 bases at V and 4 bases at J, with 13 bases between. The CDR3 sequence: CASSFQGLAYNEQFF. DNA of the CDR3: TGTGCCAGCAGCTTCCAGGGACTGGCTTACAATGAGCAGTTCTTC.

The chain has TRBV6-5 and TRBJ2-7; D may correspond to TRBD1 or TRBD2 (5 bases each). This CDR3 has 13 amino acids. CDR1 is MNHEY and CDR2 is SVGAGI in the germline V gene. With 6 bases removed from V and 3 bases from J, the gap between germline ends came to 12 bases. CDR3 amino acids: CASRRRDHYEQYF. Written as DNA, the CDR3 is TGTGCCAGCAGGCGCCGGGACCACTACGAGCAGTACTTC.